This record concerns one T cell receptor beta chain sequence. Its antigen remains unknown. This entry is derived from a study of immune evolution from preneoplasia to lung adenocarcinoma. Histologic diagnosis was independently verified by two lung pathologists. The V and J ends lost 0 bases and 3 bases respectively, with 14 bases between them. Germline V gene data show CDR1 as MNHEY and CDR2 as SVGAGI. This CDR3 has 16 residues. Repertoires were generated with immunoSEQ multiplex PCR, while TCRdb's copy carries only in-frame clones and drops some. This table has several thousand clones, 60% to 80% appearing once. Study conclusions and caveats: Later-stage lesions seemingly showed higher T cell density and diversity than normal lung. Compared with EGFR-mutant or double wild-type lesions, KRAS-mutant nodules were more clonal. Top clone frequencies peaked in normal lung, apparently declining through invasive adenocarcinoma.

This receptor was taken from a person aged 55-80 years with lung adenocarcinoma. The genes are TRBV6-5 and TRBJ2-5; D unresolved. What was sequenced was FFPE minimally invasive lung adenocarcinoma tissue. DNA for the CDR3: TGTGCCAGCAGTTACTCGATCTCGACAACAGAAGAGACCCAGTACTTC. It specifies CASSYSISTTEETQYF.